The next 8 T cell receptor beta chains were all read from a single sample in a study of CD8 T cells in acute hepatitis C reinfection. Profiled with immunoSEQ multiplex PCR; TCRdb holds only in-frame clones, not every one. The data hold about 38,000 clones, with approximately 90% observed a single time. Time point reported: naive CD8 control sorted from an acute-time-point sample. Sequencing was done on a sample of naive CD8+ T cells from PBMCs. The receptors were sampled from a man aged 25-40 years with chronic hepatitis C.

J is TRBJ2-3 and V is TRBV7-9; 7 bases are a match to TRBD2. J gave up 2 bases and V 4 bases, and 9 bases lay outside the gene matches. Germline V gene sequence: CDR1 SEHNR, CDR2 FQNEAQ (reference sequence). CDR3 length: 16 amino acids. CDR3 residues: CASSSVRGRITDTQYF. The CDR3 bases are TGTGCCAGCAGCTCCGTGCGGGGGAGAATCACAGATACGCAGTATTTT.

This clone was observed a single time. The rearrangement joins TRBV11-3 to TRBJ1-1; the D is unclear. There are 13 residues in the CDR3. The germline gives CDR1 SGHNT, CDR2 YENEEA. V was shortened by 1 base and J by 1 base, with 4 bases between the two germline ends. This CDR3 reads CASSLAPNTEAFF. Written as DNA, the CDR3 is TGTGCCAGCAGCTTAGCCCCGAACACTGAAGCTTTCTTT.

V usage is TRBV9 and J usage is TRBJ1-2, with 8 bases matching TRBD1. Germline V gene data show CDR1 as SGDLS and CDR2 as YYNGEE. CDR3 length: 17 residues. J lost 6 bases, V lost 6 bases, and 19 bases had no gene match. The CDR3 reads CASKIRTGWLVYDGYTF. For the CDR3, the DNA is TGTGCCAGCAAAATAAGGACAGGGTGGTTGGTATACGATGGCTACACCTTC. The full variable domain, with the rest looked up from reference TRBV9 and TRBJ1-2, is DSGVTQTPKHLITATGQRVTLRCSPRSGDLSVYWYQQSLDQGLQFLIQYYNGEERAKGNILERFSAQQFPDLHSELNLSSLELGDSALYFCASKIRTGWLVYDGYTFGSGTRLTVV.

The V gene is TRBV6-1, the J gene TRBJ2-5; a weak D match, TRBD2 (6 bases). Trimming cost V 6 bases and J 1 base, with 12 bases left between them. This CDR3 region has 14 residues. Germline CDR1 and CDR2: MNHNS and SASEGT. CDR3 DNA sequence: TGTGCCAGCAGCCACGGGACTGCCCAAGAGACCCAGTACTTC. Residues: CASSHGTAQETQYF.

The genes are TRBV30 and TRBJ1-1; possible D gene TRBD1, 5 bases. V was trimmed by 4 bases and J by 8 bases, leaving 17 bases between them. Germline CDR1 and CDR2: GTSNPN and SVGIG (reference sequence). The CDR3 runs 13 residues. The CDR3 DNA is TGTGCCTGGAATGAGGGAAGGGGTGCCGAAGCTTTCTTT. Protein product: CAWNEGRGAEAFF.

This clone was seen more than once but under ten times. The rearrangement joins TRBV19 to TRBJ2-2; TRBD2 matches at 9 bases. The J segment lost 12 bases and the V segment lost 6 bases, leaving 14 bases of the junction unmatched. Germline V gene lookup returns CDR1 LNHDA and CDR2 SQIVND (reference sequence). The CDR3 totals 15 residues. CDR3: CASSFSSSGEVKLFF. The DNA for the CDR3 is TGTGCCAGTAGCTTTTCCTCTAGCGGGGAGGTTAAGCTGTTTTTT.

This chain joins TRBV5-4 and TRBJ2-1, with a possible D match to TRBD1 (6 bases). This CDR3 has 15 residues. Between the trimmed V and J ends, which lost 4 bases and 2 bases, there was a span of 13 bases. The germline gives CDR1 SGHNT, CDR2 YYREEE (reference sequence). CDR3 bases: TGTGCCAGCAGCCCCGCATCAGGGGCCTACAATGAGCAGTTCTTC. It encodes CASSPASGAYNEQFF.

The chain carries TRBV2 and TRBJ2-5; 8 bases match TRBD2. The length of the CDR3 is 15 residues. Germline CDR1 and CDR2: SNHLY and FYNNEI. The trim removed 2 bases at V and 6 bases at J, leaving 8 bases unmatched. DNA for the CDR3: TGTGCCAGCAGTGAATTGGCGGGGGGACCAAAGACCCAGTACTTC. The encoded protein is CASSELAGGPKTQYF.